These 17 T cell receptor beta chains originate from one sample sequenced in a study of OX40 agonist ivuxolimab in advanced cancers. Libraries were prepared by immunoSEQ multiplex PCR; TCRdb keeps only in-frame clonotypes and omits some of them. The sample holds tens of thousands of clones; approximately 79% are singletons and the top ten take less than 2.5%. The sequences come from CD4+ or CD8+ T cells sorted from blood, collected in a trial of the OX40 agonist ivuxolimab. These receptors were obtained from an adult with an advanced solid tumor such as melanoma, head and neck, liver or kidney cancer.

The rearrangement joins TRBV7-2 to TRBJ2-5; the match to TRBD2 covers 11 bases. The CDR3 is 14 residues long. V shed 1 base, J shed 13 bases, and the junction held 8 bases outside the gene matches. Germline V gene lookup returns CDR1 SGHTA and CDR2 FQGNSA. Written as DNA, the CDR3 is TGTGCCAGCAGCTTAGGGGGACTAGCGGCCCAGGGGTACTTC. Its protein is CASSLGGLAAQGYF.

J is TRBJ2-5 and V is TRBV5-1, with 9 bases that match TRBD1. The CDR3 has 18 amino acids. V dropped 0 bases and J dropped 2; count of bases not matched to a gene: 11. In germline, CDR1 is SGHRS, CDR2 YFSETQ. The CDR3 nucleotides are TGCGCCAGCAGCTTGGGGGTAGGGACAGGGCCTTATCAAGAGACCCAGTACTTC. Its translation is CASSLGVGTGPYQETQYF.

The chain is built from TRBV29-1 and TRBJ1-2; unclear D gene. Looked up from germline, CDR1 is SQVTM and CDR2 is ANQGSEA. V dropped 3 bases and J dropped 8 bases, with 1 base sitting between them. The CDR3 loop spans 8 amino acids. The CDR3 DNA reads TGCAGCGTTGACGGCTACACCTTC. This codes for CSVDGYTF.

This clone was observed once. As DNA, the CDR3 is TGTGCCAGCAGCACTGGGCTAGCGGCGACTTACAATGAGCAGTTCTTC. It encodes CASSTGLAATYNEQFF. J is TRBJ2-1 and V is TRBV5-5, with 7 bases aligning to TRBD2. CDR1 is SGHKS and CDR2 is YYEKEE in the germline V gene (reference sequence). Trimming at V came to 4 bases and at J to 4 bases, leaving 11 bases not matched to a gene. This CDR3 has 16 amino acids.

CDR3 nucleotide sequence: TGCGCAGCGTTGGGACTAGCGGGTTTTCCGAACAGGCAAGAGACCCAGTACTTC. It encodes CAALGLAGFPNRQETQYF. The rearrangement joins TRBV29-1 to TRBJ2-5, with 12 bases matching TRBD2. Germline V gene sequence: CDR1 SQVTM, CDR2 ANQGSEA. CDR3 length: 18 amino acids.

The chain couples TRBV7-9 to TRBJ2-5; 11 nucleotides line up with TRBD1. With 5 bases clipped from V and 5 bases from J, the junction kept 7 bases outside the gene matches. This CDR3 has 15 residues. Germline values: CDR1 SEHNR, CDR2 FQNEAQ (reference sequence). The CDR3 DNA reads TGTGCCAGCAGCGCGTGGACAGGGGGCTTGGAGACCCAGTACTTC. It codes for CASSAWTGGLETQYF.

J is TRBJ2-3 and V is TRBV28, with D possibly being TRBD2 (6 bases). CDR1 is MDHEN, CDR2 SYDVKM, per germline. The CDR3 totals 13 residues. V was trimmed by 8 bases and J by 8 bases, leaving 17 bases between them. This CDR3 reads CASLTTSHGTQYF. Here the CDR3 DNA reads TGTGCCAGCCTTACGACTAGTCATGGTACGCAGTATTTT.

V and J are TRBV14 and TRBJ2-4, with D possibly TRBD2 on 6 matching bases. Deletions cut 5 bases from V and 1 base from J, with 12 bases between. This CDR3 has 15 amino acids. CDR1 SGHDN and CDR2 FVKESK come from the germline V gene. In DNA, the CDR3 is TGTGCCAGCAGCTCGCGGGGCGCCGCCAAAAACATTCAGTACTTC. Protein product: CASSSRGAAKNIQYF.

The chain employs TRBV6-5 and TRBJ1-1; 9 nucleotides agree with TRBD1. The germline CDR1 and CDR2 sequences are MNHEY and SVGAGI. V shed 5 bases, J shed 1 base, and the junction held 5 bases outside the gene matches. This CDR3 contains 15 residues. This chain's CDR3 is CASSNRQGGNTEAFF. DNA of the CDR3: TGTGCCAGCAGTAATCGACAGGGGGGGAACACTGAAGCTTTCTTT.

The CDR3 nucleotides are TGTGCCAGCTCACCAGGGGCGGGTACAGATACGCAGTATTTT. This sequence encodes CASSPGAGTDTQYF. The chain recombines TRBV18 with TRBJ2-3; tentatively, D is TRBD1 or TRBD2 (5 bases each). The CDR3 is 14 residues long. The V and J ends lost 2 bases and 3 bases respectively, with 9 bases between them. The germline V gene has CDR1 KGHSH and CDR2 LQKENI.

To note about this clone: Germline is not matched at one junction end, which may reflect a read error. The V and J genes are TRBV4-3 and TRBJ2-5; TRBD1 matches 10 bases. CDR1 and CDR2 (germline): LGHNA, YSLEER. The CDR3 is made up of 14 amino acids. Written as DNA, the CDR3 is TGCGTCAGCAGCCCCGGGACAGGGGTAGAGACCCAGTACTTC. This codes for CVSSPGTGVETQYF.

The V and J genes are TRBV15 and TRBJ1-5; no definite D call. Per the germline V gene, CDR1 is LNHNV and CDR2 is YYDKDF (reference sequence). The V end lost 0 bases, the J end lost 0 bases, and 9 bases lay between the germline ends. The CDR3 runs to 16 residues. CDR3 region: CATSRDVIYSNQPQHF. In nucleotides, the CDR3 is TGTGCCACCAGCAGAGATGTAATTTATAGCAATCAGCCCCAGCATTTT. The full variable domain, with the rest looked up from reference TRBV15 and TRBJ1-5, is DAMVIQNPRYQVTQFGKPVTLSCSQTLNHNVMYWYQQKSSQAPKLLFHYYDKDFNNEADTPDNFQSRRPNTSFCFLDIRSPGLGDTAMYLCATSRDVIYSNQPQHFGDGTRLSIL.

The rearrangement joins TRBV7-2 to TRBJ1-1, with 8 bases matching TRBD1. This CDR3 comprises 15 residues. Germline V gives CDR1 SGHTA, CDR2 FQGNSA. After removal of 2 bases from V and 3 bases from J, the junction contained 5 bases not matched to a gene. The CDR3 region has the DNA TGTGCCAGCAGCTTATGGACAGGGTTCGACACTGAAGCTTTCTTT. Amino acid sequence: CASSLWTGFDTEAFF.

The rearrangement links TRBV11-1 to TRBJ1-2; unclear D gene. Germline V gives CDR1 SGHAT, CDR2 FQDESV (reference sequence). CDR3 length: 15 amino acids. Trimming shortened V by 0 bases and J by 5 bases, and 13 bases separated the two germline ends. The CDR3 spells CASSLAPGKDYGYTF. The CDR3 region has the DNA TGTGCCAGCAGCTTAGCTCCCGGGAAGGATTATGGCTACACCTTC. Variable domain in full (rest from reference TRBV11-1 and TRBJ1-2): EAEVAQSPRYKITEKSQAVAFWCDPISGHATLYWYRQILGQGPELLVQFQDESVVDDSQLPKDRFSAERLKGVDSTLKIQPAELGDSAMYLCASSLAPGKDYGYTFGSGTRLTVV.

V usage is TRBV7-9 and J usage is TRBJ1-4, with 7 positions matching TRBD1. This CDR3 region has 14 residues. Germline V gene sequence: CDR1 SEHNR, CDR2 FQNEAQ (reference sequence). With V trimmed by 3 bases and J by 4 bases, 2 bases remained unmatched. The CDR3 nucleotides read TGTGCCAGCAGCTTCCGGGACAGTAATGAAAAACTGTTTTTT. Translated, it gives CASSFRDSNEKLFF.

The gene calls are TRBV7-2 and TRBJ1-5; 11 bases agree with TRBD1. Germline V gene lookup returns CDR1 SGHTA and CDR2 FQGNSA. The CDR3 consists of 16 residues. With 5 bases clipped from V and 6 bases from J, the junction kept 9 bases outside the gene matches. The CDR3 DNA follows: TGTGCCAGCAGCCGAGATACGGGACAGGGGGGTCAGCCCCAGCATTTT. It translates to CASSRDTGQGGQPQHF. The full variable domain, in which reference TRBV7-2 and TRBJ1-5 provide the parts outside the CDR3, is GAGVSQSPSNKVTEKGKDVELRCDPISGHTALYWYRQSLGQGLEFLIYFQGNSAPDKSGLPSDRFSAERTGGSVSTLTIQRTQQEDSAVYLCASSRDTGQGGQPQHFGDGTRLSIL.

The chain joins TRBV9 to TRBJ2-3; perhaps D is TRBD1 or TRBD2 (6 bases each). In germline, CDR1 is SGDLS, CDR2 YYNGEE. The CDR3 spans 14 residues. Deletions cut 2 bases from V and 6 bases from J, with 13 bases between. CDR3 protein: CASSVGGAWDTQYF. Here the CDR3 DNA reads TGTGCCAGCAGCGTCGGGGGCGCCTGGGATACGCAGTATTTT.